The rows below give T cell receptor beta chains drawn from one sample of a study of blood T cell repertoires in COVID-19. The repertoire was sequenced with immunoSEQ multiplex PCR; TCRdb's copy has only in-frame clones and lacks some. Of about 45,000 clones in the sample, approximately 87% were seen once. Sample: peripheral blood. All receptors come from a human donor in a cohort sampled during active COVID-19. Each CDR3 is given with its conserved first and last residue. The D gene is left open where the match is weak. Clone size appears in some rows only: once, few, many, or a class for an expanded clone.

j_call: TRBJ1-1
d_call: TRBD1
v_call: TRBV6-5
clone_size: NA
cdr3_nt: TGTGCCACCGTGGGACAGCTCGCGGAAGCTTTCTTT
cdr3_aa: CATVGQLAEAFF

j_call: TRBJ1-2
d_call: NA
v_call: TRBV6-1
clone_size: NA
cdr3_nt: TGTGCCAGCAGCATAACTATTAACTATGGCTACACCTTC
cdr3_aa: CASSITINYGYTF

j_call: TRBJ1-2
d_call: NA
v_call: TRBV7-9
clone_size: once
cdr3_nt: TGTGCCAGCAGCTTGACTCGAGACGGCTACACCTTC
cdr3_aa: CASSLTRDGYTF

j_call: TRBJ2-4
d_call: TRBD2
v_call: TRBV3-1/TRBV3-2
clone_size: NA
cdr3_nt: TGTGCCAGCAGCCAAGAGCGGGGGGGCACCATTCAGTACTTC
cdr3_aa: CASSQERGGTIQYF

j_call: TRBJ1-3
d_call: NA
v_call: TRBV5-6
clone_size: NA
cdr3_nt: TGTGCCAGCAGCTCTTCCAACACCATATATTTT
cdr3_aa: CASSSSNTIYF

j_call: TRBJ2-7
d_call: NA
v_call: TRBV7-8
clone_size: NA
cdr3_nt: TGTGCCAGCAGCTTAGGGTCTGTGGGGGGGCTCTACGAGCAGTACTTC
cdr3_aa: CASSLGSVGGLYEQYF

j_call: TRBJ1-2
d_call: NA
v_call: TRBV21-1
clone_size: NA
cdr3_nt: TGTGCCAGCACTACGGGACACGGGCTTCGTCTGAATTATGGCTACACCTTC
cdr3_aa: CASTTGHGLRLNYGYTF

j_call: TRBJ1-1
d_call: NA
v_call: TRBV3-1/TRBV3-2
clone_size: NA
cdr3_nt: TGTGCCAGCGGAGCAGTGAACACTGAAGCTTTCTTT
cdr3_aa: CASGAVNTEAFF

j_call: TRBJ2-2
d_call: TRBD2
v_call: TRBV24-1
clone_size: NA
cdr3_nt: TGTGCCACCAGTGATTTGCAAAGCGGGGGGGGCACCGGGGAGCTGTTTTTT
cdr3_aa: CATSDLQSGGGTGELFF

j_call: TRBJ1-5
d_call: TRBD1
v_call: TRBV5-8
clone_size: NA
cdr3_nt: TGTGCCAGCAGCAGGGACAGGGGGCTACGAAATCAGCCCCAGCATTTT
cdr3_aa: CASSRDRGLRNQPQHF

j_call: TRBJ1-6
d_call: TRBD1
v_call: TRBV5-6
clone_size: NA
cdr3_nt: TGTGCCAGCAGCTTAGGACAGGGCTACCTATCGATGTCACCCCTCCACTTT
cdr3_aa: CASSLGQGYLSMSPLHF

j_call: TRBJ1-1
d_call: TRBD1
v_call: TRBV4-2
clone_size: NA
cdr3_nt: TGTGCCAGCAGCCAAAAGACAGGGGGCGAGACTGAAGCTTTCTTT
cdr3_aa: CASSQKTGGETEAFF

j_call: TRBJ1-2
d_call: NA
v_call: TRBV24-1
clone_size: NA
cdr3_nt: TGTGCCACAGAATCCCCGTTGGGGGGAGGTGGCTACACCTTC
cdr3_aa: CATESPLGGGGYTF

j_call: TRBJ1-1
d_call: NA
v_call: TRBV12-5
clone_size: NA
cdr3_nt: TGTGCTAGTGGTTTTCTGGCGGGCACTGAAGCTTTCTTT
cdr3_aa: CASGFLAGTEAFF

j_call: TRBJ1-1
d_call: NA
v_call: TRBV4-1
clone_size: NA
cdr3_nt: TGCGCCAGCAGCCAAGATCCCGCAGGGATAATGAACACTGAAGCTTTCTTT
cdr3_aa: CASSQDPAGIMNTEAFF

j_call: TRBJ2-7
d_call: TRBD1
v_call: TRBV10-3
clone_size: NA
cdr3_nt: TGTGCCATCAGTGATTCCGGGACAGCAACCTACGAGCAGTACTTC
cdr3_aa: CAISDSGTATYEQYF

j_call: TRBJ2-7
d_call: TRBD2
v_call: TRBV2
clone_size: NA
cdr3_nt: TGTGCCAGCAACCGCCCTAGCGGGGGTTACGAGCAGTACTTC
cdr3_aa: CASNRPSGGYEQYF

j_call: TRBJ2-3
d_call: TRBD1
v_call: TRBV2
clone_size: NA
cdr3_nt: TGTGCCAGCAGTGTGACAGGGGGTGCAGATACGCAGTATTTT
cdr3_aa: CASSVTGGADTQYF

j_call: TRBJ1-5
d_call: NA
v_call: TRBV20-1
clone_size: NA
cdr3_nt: TGCAGTGCTAGTTGGGGAGGGGGTGGACAGCCCCAGCATTTT
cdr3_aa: CSASWGGGGQPQHF

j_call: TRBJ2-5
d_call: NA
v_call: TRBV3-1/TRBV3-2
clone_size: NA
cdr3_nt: TGTGCCAGCAGCCAACCGGGGGACCAAGAGACCCAGTACTTC
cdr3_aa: CASSQPGDQETQYF

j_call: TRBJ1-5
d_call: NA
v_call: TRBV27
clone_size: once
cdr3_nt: TGTGCCAGCAGTTTATCCATTAATCAGCCCCAGCATTTT
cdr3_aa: CASSLSINQPQHF

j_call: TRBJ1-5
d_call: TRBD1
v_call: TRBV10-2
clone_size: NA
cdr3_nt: TGCGCCAGCAGTGAGTTCTGGACAGGGGGCTGGAATCAGCCCCAGCATTTT
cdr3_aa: CASSEFWTGGWNQPQHF

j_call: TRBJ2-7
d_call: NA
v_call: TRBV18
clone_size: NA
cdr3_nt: TGTGCCAGCTCACCACCACCGCAGGGCGAGCAGTACTTC
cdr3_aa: CASSPPPQGEQYF

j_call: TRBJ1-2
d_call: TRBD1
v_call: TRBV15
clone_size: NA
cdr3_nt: TGTGCCACCAGCAGAGCGACAGGGACCTATGGCTACACCTTC
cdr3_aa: CATSRATGTYGYTF

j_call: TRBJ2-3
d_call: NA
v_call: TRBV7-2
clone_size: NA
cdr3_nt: TGTGCCAGCAGCCGGGTCTTTGGAGATACGCAGTATTTT
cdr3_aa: CASSRVFGDTQYF

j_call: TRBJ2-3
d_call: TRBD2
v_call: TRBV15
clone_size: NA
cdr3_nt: TGTGCCACCAGCCACCGGACTAGCGTGATGGGAGATACGCAGTATTTT
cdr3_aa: CATSHRTSVMGDTQYF

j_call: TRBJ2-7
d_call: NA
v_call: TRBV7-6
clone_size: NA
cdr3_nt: TGTGCCAGCAGCTTAAAAACGGGTTACGAGCAGTACTTC
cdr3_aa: CASSLKTGYEQYF

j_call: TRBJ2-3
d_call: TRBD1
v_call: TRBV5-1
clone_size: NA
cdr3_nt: TGCGCCAGCAGCTCGGACAGGGGGAGCACAGATACGCAGTATTTT
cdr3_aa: CASSSDRGSTDTQYF

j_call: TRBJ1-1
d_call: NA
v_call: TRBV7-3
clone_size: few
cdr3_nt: TGTGCCAGCAGCTTACAGGCAGGGGTAATAACTGAAGCTTTCTTT
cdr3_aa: CASSLQAGVITEAFF